The rows below give T cell receptor beta chains drawn from one sample of a study of blood T cell repertoires in COVID-19. Profiled with immunoSEQ multiplex PCR; TCRdb holds only in-frame clones, not every one. The sample lists approximately 440,000 clones, 90% occurring once. The sample taken for sequencing was PBMCs or T cells enriched from blood (not recorded which). All receptors come from a young man who had recovered from COVID-19. CDR3s include the opening cysteine and the closing phenylalanine or tryptophan. D genes are given only for firm matches. Size tells how often a clone was seen (once, few, many) or the class of an expanded clone, and some rows leave it out.

V,length,J,D,size,DNA,CDR3
TRBV25-1,18,TRBJ2-2,.,.,TGTGCCAGCAGTGAGGGGGCTTCCGGGACGGAGAACACCGGGGAGCTGTTTTTT,CASSEGASGTENTGELFF
TRBV4-1,15,TRBJ1-2,.,few,TGCGCCAGCAGCCACCCAGGACGGGAGAAAAGGGGCTACACCTTC,CASSHPGREKRGYTF
TRBV9,15,TRBJ2-1,.,.,TGTGCCAGCAGCCTATCCTACAGCTCCTACAATGAGCAGTTCTTC,CASSLSYSSYNEQFF
TRBV5-1,16,TRBJ2-1,TRBD2,.,TGCGCCAGCAGCTTGGCTGCTAGCGGGATCTACAATGAGCAGTTCTTC,CASSLAASGIYNEQFF
TRBV10-3,16,TRBJ2-2,TRBD1,.,TGTGCCGTATCTTCAATGAGGGGGCCGAACACCGGGGAGCTGTTTTTT,CAVSSMRGPNTGELFF
TRBV27,15,TRBJ2-1,.,.,TGTGCCAGCAGTTTATCGGGGAGCTCCTACAATGAGCAGTTCTTC,CASSLSGSSYNEQFF
TRBV10-3,15,TRBJ2-2,TRBD2,.,TGTGCCATCAGTGAAGCGGGAGATGGCACCGGGGAGCTGTTTTTT,CAISEAGDGTGELFF
TRBV2,15,TRBJ1-4,TRBD1,.,TGTGCCAGCAGTCCCTCGGGGACAGGGGAGGGAAAACTGTTTTTT,CASSPSGTGEGKLFF
TRBV2,14,TRBJ2-7,.,.,TGTGCCAGCAGTGAAGTGGCACAGAGCTACGAGCAGTACTTC,CASSEVAQSYEQYF
TRBV5-1,14,TRBJ1-1,TRBD1,.,TGCGCCAGCAGATCAACAGGGGGCAACACTGAAGCTTTCTTT,CASRSTGGNTEAFF
TRBV7-2,14,TRBJ1-5,.,.,TGTGCCAGCAGCCCCACAGGGTGGAATCAGCCCCAGCATTTT,CASSPTGWNQPQHF
TRBV4-1,14,TRBJ1-1,TRBD1,.,TGCGCCAGCAGCCCGGGACAGGATAACACTGAAGCTTTCTTT,CASSPGQDNTEAFF
TRBV14,16,TRBJ1-4,.,.,TGTGCCAGCAGCCACCTGGGGGGAACAGGATTTGAAAAACTGTTTTTT,CASSHLGGTGFEKLFF
TRBV30,14,TRBJ2-2,.,.,TGTGCCTGGTCGGGACTCCCGAACACCGGGGAGCTGTTTTTT,CAWSGLPNTGELFF
TRBV7-9,15,TRBJ2-2,.,.,TGTGCCAGCAGCTTGTACGACTCGAACACCGGGGAGCTGTTTTTT,CASSLYDSNTGELFF
TRBV19,14,TRBJ1-1,TRBD1,.,TGTGCCAGTAGGCCCGGACAGGTGAACACTGAAGCTTTCTTT,CASRPGQVNTEAFF
TRBV10-1,14,TRBJ1-1,.,few,TGCGCCAGCAGCCCTCGAGACTCCCCTGGATGGGCTTTCTTT,CASSPRDSPGWAFF
TRBV4-1,14,TRBJ1-1,TRBD1,.,TGCGCCAGCAGCCACCCCGCCGGGACAGACGAAGCTTTCTTT,CASSHPAGTDEAFF
TRBV13,17,TRBJ2-7,.,.,TGTGCCAGCAGCGGTCCCGGGACTTTTACAAGCTCCTACGAGCAGTACTTC,CASSGPGTFTSSYEQYF
TRBV15,18,TRBJ2-2,TRBD2,.,TGTGCCACCAGCAGAGATAGGTTTCCAGCGGGAGACGTCGGGGAGCTGTTTTTT,CATSRDRFPAGDVGELFF
TRBV5-3,17,TRBJ2-1,.,once,TGTGCCAGAAGCTTGGAGGGCGGGTGCAGCTCCTACAATGAGCAGTTCTTC,CARSLEGGCSSYNEQFF
TRBV7-9,13,TRBJ1-1,.,once,TGTGCCAGCAGCTCCTCCGGGGGTACTGAAGCTTTCTTT,CASSSSGGTEAFF
TRBV12-3/TRBV12-4,13,TRBJ2-1,.,few,TGTGCCAGCACCTTGGGGGCCCAAGGGGAGCAGTTCTTC,CASTLGAQGEQFF
TRBV3-1/TRBV3-2,19,TRBJ2-1,TRBD2,.,TGTGCCAGCAGCCTATTTGTAGTGACTAGCGGGACATCTCACAATGAGCAGTTCTTC,CASSLFVVTSGTSHNEQFF
TRBV5-4,15,TRBJ2-1,.,.,TGTGCCAGCAGCTTGTCGGCCAGACTCAACAATGAGCAGTTCTTC,CASSLSARLNNEQFF
TRBV7-9,12,TRBJ2-7,.,.,TGTGCCAGCAGCGCCGGGACACCTGAGCAGTACTTC,CASSAGTPEQYF
TRBV5-6,15,TRBJ2-1,.,.,TGTGCCAGCAGCTTCCGGGGGAGCTCCTACAATGAGCAGTTCTTC,CASSFRGSSYNEQFF
TRBV11-3,16,TRBJ1-6,.,.,TGTGCCAGCAGCTTAGAGGGGACACTCCGTAATTCACCCCTCCACTTT,CASSLEGTLRNSPLHF
TRBV5-6,13,TRBJ2-1,TRBD2,.,TGTGCCAGCAGCCTTCCGGGAGGGGATGAGCAGTTCTTC,CASSLPGGDEQFF
TRBV6-6,12,TRBJ1-5,.,.,TGTGCCAGCAGTTACTCCTTGGCACCCCAGCATTTT,CASSYSLAPQHF
TRBV25-1,12,TRBJ1-3,.,.,TGTGCCAGCAGTACTTCAATAAACACCATATATTTT,CASSTSINTIYF
TRBV2,13,TRBJ1-5,.,.,TGTGCCAGCAGTGACACAGCTAATCAGCCCCAGCATTTT,CASSDTANQPQHF
TRBV3-1/TRBV3-2,16,TRBJ1-5,TRBD1,few,TGTGCCAGCAGCCAAGGGACAGGGGTTGGCAATCAGCCCCAGCATTTT,CASSQGTGVGNQPQHF
TRBV7-2,16,TRBJ2-5,TRBD2,.,TGTGCCAGCAGTTCTAGGACTAGCGGGGGAGCAGAGACCCAGTACTTC,CASSSRTSGGAETQYF
TRBV27,15,TRBJ2-1,TRBD2,.,TGTGCCAGCAGTGACCTAGCGGGAGCCTACAATGAGCAGTTCTTC,CASSDLAGAYNEQFF
TRBV9,17,TRBJ2-1,TRBD2,.,TGTGCCAGCAGCGAGGGGACGAGGACTAGGAGAGACAATGAGCAGTTCTTC,CASSEGTRTRRDNEQFF
TRBV5-4,14,TRBJ2-2,TRBD1,.,TGTGCCAGCCAGGACAGGGGGAACACCGGGGAGCTGTTTTTT,CASQDRGNTGELFF
TRBV28,11,TRBJ2-7,.,.,TGTGCCAGCGGCCCTGTCTACGAGCAGTACTTC,CASGPVYEQYF
TRBV5-1,11,TRBJ1-4,.,few,TGCGCCAGCAGGCGGGATGAAAAACTGTTTTTT,CASRRDEKLFF
TRBV11-2,15,TRBJ2-2,.,.,TGTGCCAGCACCTTTCGGGACACAGGAAAAGGGGAGCTGTTTTTT,CASTFRDTGKGELFF
TRBV28,15,TRBJ1-2,TRBD1,.,TGTGCCAGCAGACAGCCCGGGACAGGGGGCTATGGCTACACCTTC,CASRQPGTGGYGYTF
TRBV7-6,12,TRBJ1-2,TRBD1,.,TGTGCCAGCTATCCAGGGGGCAGTGGCTACACCTTC,CASYPGGSGYTF
TRBV9,16,TRBJ2-2,TRBD2,.,TGTGCCAGCAGCGTAGATGCGGGGGGGCCCGGCGGGGAGCTGTTTTTT,CASSVDAGGPGGELFF
TRBV12-3/TRBV12-4,13,TRBJ1-5,.,.,TGTGCCAGCAGTCACAATAGCAATCAGCCCCAGCATTTT,CASSHNSNQPQHF
TRBV7-3,14,TRBJ1-2,.,.,TGTGCCAGCAGCTTAACGAGGACAGCGACTGGCTACACCTTC,CASSLTRTATGYTF
TRBV6-5,11,TRBJ2-7,TRBD1,.,TGTGCCACTGACAGGGGCGGCGAGCAGTACTTC,CATDRGGEQYF
TRBV29-1,12,TRBJ2-7,.,once,TGCAGCGTTGGGCAGGGAAGATACGAGCAGTACTTC,CSVGQGRYEQYF
TRBV18,13,TRBJ2-1,.,.,TGTGCCAGCTCACCAGGGGCGCGGAATGAGCAGTTCTTC,CASSPGARNEQFF
TRBV11-2,14,TRBJ1-2,TRBD1,few,TGTGCCAGCAGCGTTAGGGACAGGGACTATGGCTACACCTTC,CASSVRDRDYGYTF
TRBV5-5,15,TRBJ2-7,TRBD2,.,TGTGCCAGCAGCTCCGGGACTAGCCCTTCCTACGAGCAGTACTTC,CASSSGTSPSYEQYF
TRBV3-1/TRBV3-2,18,TRBJ2-5,TRBD2,.,TGTGCCAGCAGCCAAGATACTAGCGGGGGGGCCTTCAGGGAGACCCAGTACTTC,CASSQDTSGGAFRETQYF
TRBV4-1,16,TRBJ1-2,TRBD1,.,TGCGCCAGCAGCCTGCAACCGGGACAGGTCGTTTATGGCTACACCTTC,CASSLQPGQVVYGYTF
TRBV2,13,TRBJ1-6,.,.,TGTGCCAGCAAAAGGGGTCTTAATTCACCCCTCCACTTT,CASKRGLNSPLHF
TRBV13,22,TRBJ1-4,TRBD1,.,TGTGCCAGCAGCTTACGACCCGCTCTTACCCGGGACAGCAAATCCAGCAGGGAAAAACTGTTTTTT,CASSLRPALTRDSKSSREKLFF